This T cell receptor (beta chain) came from a study of cytomegalovirus exposure and HLA in healthy donors (dated by TCRdb to about 2017). Describing the broader study: In an earlier analysis of about 560 of the donors, about 260 Gb of sequence data and 117 million unique TCR beta sequences from about 180 million T cells were reported. A few DR-DQ haplotypes were treated as single units for association and clustering because of strong linkage in the cohort. Among a few hundred genotyped donors of the cohort, an average of about 240,000 unique TCR beta nucleotide sequences were sequenced per donor, roughly 18% of them non-productive. An earlier analysis of several hundred of the donors applied high-throughput TCR beta sequencing to assess whether each TCR beta V gene segment acted as functional or pseudogenic. HLA typing covered class I and class II loci at four-digit resolution. A later genetic analysis used genome-wide SNP genotypes for about three fifths of the roughly 700 donors, treating that subset as a discovery cohort. In addition to the first cohort of about 650 subjects, a separate validation cohort of approximately 120 different subjects was used. The study combined high-throughput TCR immunosequencing, statistical association of individual TCRs with disease status, and machine learning to predict cytomegalovirus infection status. All discovery cohort repertoires had been generated on a single sequencing platform. The number of donors typed differed by locus, with 629-630 for A, B, C, DRB1 and DQB1, 522 for DQA1, about 610 for DPA1, and 400 to 490 for DPB1. The study was designed to test whether signatures of past pathogen exposure could be identified by cataloging public T cell receptors. The T cell repertoires of around 670 subjects were profiled by immunosequencing and related to cytomegalovirus serostatus. About 320 gigabases of sequencing data and 70 million to 85 million unique TCR sequences were included in an early release covering roughly 600 HLA-typed donors. Rather than using new phenotypic data, the later analysis identified candidate immune exposures from TCR beta sequences and from how often those sequences occurred across donors. A later analysis re-analyzed previously published TCR beta repertoires from hundreds of donors and added high-resolution HLA genotyping to study TCR occurrence patterns. Donor age, sex, ethnicity and CMV serostatus were compiled alongside the repertoire data. Of the roughly 400 genotyped donors, about 84% fell in the genetic ancestry cluster associated with self-reported Caucasian donors.

Details on this clone: Its target antigen remains unknown. No base quality information exists; no much larger clone differs at one position.

Libraries were constructed by the immunoSEQ multiplex PCR assay. A mixture of 60 forward primers for TCR Vbeta segments and 13 reverse primers for TCR Jbeta segments was used in the multiplex PCR. Amplification of the CDR3 region of rearranged TCR beta genes was performed with a multiplex PCR assay on genomic DNA. The amplified TCR beta libraries were sequenced on the Illumina HiSeq System as 87-base-pair reads. As for how the authors treated the data: In a later analysis, tens of millions of unique TCR beta chains were counted across the 500 to 850 repertoires, and approximately 11 million of these chains were shared by at least two donors. A nearest-neighbor algorithm error-corrected the raw reads and collapsed the reads into unique sequences, merging closely related sequences to remove PCR and sequencing errors. Alignment of CDR3 sequences to IMGT reference sequences was used to assign V, D and J gene segments. For a sequence to be retained, a match of at least six nucleotides was required to both a V gene segment and a J gene segment. Rearrangements were called productive when the CDR3 lacked stop codons and stayed in frame with V and J; all others were non-productive. CDR3 was defined according to IMGT convention as the region running from the second conserved V-encoded cysteine to the conserved J-encoded phenylalanine. In an earlier analysis of around 640 of the donors, sequences lacking an unambiguous match to a single V gene segment were excluded. In an earlier analysis of approximately 560 of the donors, a V segment was called functional when productive rearrangements were above 56.7%, and segregating when the standard deviation between donors exceeded 5%. A statistical classification framework was developed to diagnose cytomegalovirus status using the catalog of TCR beta chain sequences. In a later analysis, TCR nucleotide sequences were compared against IMGT/GENE-DB human TR gene sequences so that V and J genes could be assigned. A later analysis assigned CDR3 sequences and most-parsimonious VDJ recombination scenarios with the TCRdist pipeline. In a later analysis, every TCR beta chain was defined by the combination of its CDR3 amino acid sequence and its V-gene family, and reads without a unique V-gene family were dropped. In a later analysis, fewer than 650 highly shared, low-generation-probability nucleotide sequences were removed to address suspected cross-contamination and a sequencing artifact. A later analysis calculated a clonal expansion index for each public chain from normalized within-repertoire ranks of inferred template counts. In a later analysis, generation probabilities were computed with a VDJ recombination model fitted to out-of-frame rearrangements, and the resulting probabilities were checked against IGoR. In a later analysis, TCR-TCR, TCR-HLA and TCR-CMV co-occurrence was scored with hypergeometric tests, and a repertoire-size bias correction was applied to TCR pairs. In a later analysis, false discovery rates were estimated by permuting HLA or CMV assignments 20 times. In a later analysis, co-occurring TCRs were grouped with DBSCAN, and TCRdist sequence similarity was added when clustering was performed within HLA-allele-positive subsets. For co-occurrence clustering, repertoires with fewer than 30,000 or more than 120,000 public chains were excluded, along with about five repertoires with anomalous nucleotide sharing. TCRdb took this table from immuneACCESS and kept in-frame rearrangements with V and J called. Such tables lack part of the clones; where checked against another copy, unresolved V genes explain under half of the gap, and the rest is unexplained. V, J and clone size are those of that table, while D and trimming were read from the DNA. The sample yields approximately 240,000 clones; roughly 79% were counted once. Jointly, the top ten make up approximately 0.5% of the sample.

On the study overall, not on this receptor specifically: In this cohort, only TCR beta chains were sequenced, and detectable features were limited by the absence of alpha or paired-chain data. Sequencing depth was assumed to be roughly uniform across donors in the presence/absence analyses, though that assumption may not hold. Strong co-occurrence of HLA alleles, especially DR and DQ, made assigning TCR associations to individual alleles difficult. Three of the identified cytomegalovirus-associated TCR beta chains were confirmed in vitro to be specific for cytomegalovirus antigens. Cytomegalovirus status was reported to be diagnosed by the classifier with high specificity and sensitivity in both the original and validation cohorts. A later genetic analysis associated a missense DCLRE1C variant with V-gene and J-gene trimming of TCR beta chains, and an independent cohort replicated the association. The only immune exposure information available for the cohort was CMV serostatus. At a false discovery rate of 0.05, a later analysis linked some 18,000 TCR beta sequences to specific HLA alleles. HLA typing was unavailable for some donors at each locus, so association tests used only the typed subset. A cluster of highly shared sequence variants was judged likely to be a technical artifact of the sequencing pipeline. An earlier analysis of approximately 500 of the donors showed that most TCR beta V segments appeared in productive rearrangements either about 87% or about 30% of the time, which broadly matched IMGT annotations. The 87-base-pair reads could not distinguish some IMGT-functional V segments, including TRBV6-2 and TRBV6-3, so those segments were excluded. Most TCR sequences were observed very rarely across donors, whereas some public TCRs were present in many individuals. According to a later analysis, TCR association rates differed among HLA loci, with DRB1 alleles showing the most associated TCRs and HLA-C alleles showing the fewest. According to a later analysis, most CMV-associated TCR beta chains appeared to be HLA-restricted, and the HLA associations seemed to be driven largely by CMV exposure. According to a later analysis, parvovirus B19, influenza, CMV and Epstein-Barr virus appeared linked to several top co-occurrence clusters. Linkage disequilibrium might explain the correlated functional status among segregating V segments, but an unknown experimental factor could not be excluded. The study gave a list of roughly 150 TCR beta chains associated with cytomegalovirus. A further reported finding was that TCR beta sequences accurately predicted the HLA-A and HLA-B alleles for most subjects in the first cohort. Because counts were too low, around 17 rarely observed V segments, including chromosome 9 orphons, were left out of the earlier analysis of some 640 of the donors. In a later genetic analysis, fewer N-insertions in productive TCRs were reported among donors in an Asian-associated ancestry cluster than the approximately 670-donor mean. The authors suggested that the approach could potentially be generalized to other disease states and immunological phenotypes. A later analysis found that HLA-associated TCR beta chains were more clonally expanded and had lower generation probabilities than equally common non-associated chains.

The cohort was made up of under 800 healthy bone marrow donors. All cohort members were sampled while nominally healthy, although unrecorded immune exposures were likely present. The donor tested CMV seronegative, placing the donor among the 352 seronegative members of the cohort. A peripheral blood sample was provided by each donor, and peripheral blood mononuclear cells were used for TCR beta sequencing. Genomic DNA extraction from the blood cell samples was performed with the Qiagen DNeasy Blood Extraction Kit. CDR1 LNHDA and CDR2 SQIVND are derived from the germline V gene (reference sequence). The CDR3 contains 15 residues, cysteine and phenylalanine counted. Only the CDR3 portion is preserved as DNA: 45 bases, with reading frame beginning at the first base. V trim: 8 bases; J trim: 2 bases; unmatched bases: 5.

The receptor was derived from a middle-aged woman in good health and CMV-seronegative. This receptor chain uses TRBV19 and TRBJ2-2, and TRBD1 aligns with 10 junction nucleotides. The sequenced sample consisted of PBMCs. At the DNA level, the sequence is TGTGCCAGTCGGACAGGGGGAATAAACACCGGGGAGCTGTTTTTT. This sequence encodes CASRTGGINTGELFF.